The 24 T cell receptor beta chains reported below all come from one sample, sequenced in a study of identical twins. Using its own MiXCR run on the 5' RACE reads, TCRdb lists one record per CDR3 protein. The table records approximately 1.8 million distinct CDR3 sequences, around 33% of them present only once. Sequences were obtained from cord blood. The receptors come from a newborn girl in good health.

The chain recombines TRBV2 with TRBJ1-1, with a weak D call TRBD1 (5 bases). Germline CDR1 is SNHLY and CDR2 is FYNNEI. Trimming cost V 7 bases and J 5 bases, with 14 bases left between them. This CDR3 region has 13 residues. The CDR3 loop reads CASIPGPRTEAFF. The CDR3 DNA is TGTGCCAGCATCCCGGGGCCTCGGACTGAAGCTTTCTTT.

This clonotype was counted a few times. The chain uses TRBV7-2 and TRBJ2-4; D is unresolved. The germline V gene has CDR1 SGHTA and CDR2 FQGNSA. The CDR3 totals 14 residues. Trimming took 5 bases from V and 1 from J, leaving 9 bases between them. The CDR3 loop is CASSPTWAKNIQYF. The DNA for the CDR3 is TGTGCCAGCAGCCCGACTTGGGCCAAAAACATTCAGTACTTC.

V usage is TRBV20-1 and J usage is TRBJ2-1; D remains unclear. Deletions cut 1 base from V and 0 bases from J, with 19 bases between. There are 18 residues in the CDR3. Per the germline V gene, CDR1 is DFQATT and CDR2 is SNEGSKA (reference sequence). Written as DNA, the CDR3 is TGCAGTGCTAGAGGAAGGGTCGAATCCCAGAGCTCCTACAATGAGCAGTTCTTC. It codes for CSARGRVESQSSYNEQFF.

The table lists this clonotype with a few counts. The chain recombines TRBV30 with TRBJ1-2, with D hard to call. V was trimmed by 6 bases and J by 4 bases, leaving 18 bases between them. The germline V gene encodes CDR1 GTSNPN and CDR2 SVGIG (reference sequence). The CDR3 contains 14 residues. The CDR3 loop reads CACRTAGRGYGYTF. CDR3 sequence (DNA): TGTGCCTGTCGGACCGCGGGGAGAGGCTATGGCTACACCTTC.

This clonotype was counted a few times. The chain couples TRBV28 to TRBJ2-1, with 10 bases fitting TRBD2. Looked up from germline, CDR1 is MDHEN and CDR2 is SYDVKM. V lost 5 bases to trimming and J lost 4 bases; unmatched junction nucleotides: 8. This CDR3 is built from 16 residues. The CDR3: CASSRVGTSVYNEQFF. DNA of the CDR3: TGTGCCAGCAGTAGGGTAGGGACTAGCGTTTACAATGAGCAGTTCTTC.

V and J are TRBV4-2 and TRBJ2-1, with a weak D call TRBD2 (6 bases). Between the trimmed V and J ends, which lost 1 base and 2 bases, there was a span of 12 bases. The CDR3 runs to 16 residues. Per the germline V gene, CDR1 is LGHNA and CDR2 is YNFKEQ. The CDR3 DNA follows: TGTGCCAGCAGCCAAGCCGCGGGGCCCCCCTACAATGAGCAGTTCTTC. This translates into CASSQAAGPPYNEQFF.

Of note for this clonotype: It may be a read error: a sequence one base away is much more abundant. This chain uses TRBV12-3 or TRBV12-4 with TRBJ2-3, with 8 nucleotides matching TRBD2. CDR3 length: 17 amino acids. The CDR3 DNA is TGTGCCAGCAGTTCCCTGGGGCGGGAGGTACTGACAGATTCGCAGTATTTT. Protein product: CASSSLGREVLTDSQYF.

The sample holds a few counts of this clonotype. The chain couples TRBV5-8 to TRBJ2-3; D gene ambiguous. The germline gives CDR1 SGHTS, CDR2 YDEGEE. The CDR3 spans 16 residues. Trimming pared 0 bases from V and 0 bases from J, leaving 11 bases between. The CDR3 nucleotides read TGTGCCAGCAGCTTGGGTTGGGGTCCCAGCACAGATACGCAGTATTTT. Translation gives CASSLGWGPSTDTQYF.

As concerns this clonotype: Just one base apart from a much larger clone, this may be a read error. The V gene is TRBV27, the J gene TRBJ2-1; possibly TRBD1 or TRBD2 for D (5 bases each). The V gene lost 4 bases and the J gene lost 5 bases, with 9 bases spanning the gap. Germline values: CDR1 MNHEY, CDR2 SMNVEV (reference sequence). This CDR3 is 13 amino acids long. The CDR3 here is CASSYGDHNEQFF. The CDR3 DNA is TGTGCCAGCAGTTACGGGGACCACAATGAGCAGTTCTTC.

In its sample, this clonotype was seen a few times. The chain couples TRBV29-1 to TRBJ2-5; 9 nucleotides align to TRBD1. Germline trimming cut 6 bases from V and 5 bases from J; bases unmatched to any gene: 7. The CDR3 totals 13 residues. Germline-derived CDR1 and CDR2 are SQVTM and ANQGSEA. CDR3 region: CSVYRGLGETQYF. For the CDR3, the DNA is TGCAGCGTCTACAGGGGGCTGGGGGAGACCCAGTACTTC.

The chain uses TRBV29-1 and TRBJ2-7; 10 bases are a match to TRBD2. The junction had 8 bases not matched to a gene; V was cut back by 2 bases and J by 4 bases. Germline V CDR1 and CDR2: SQVTM, ANQGSEA. The CDR3 covers 15 residues. The DNA for the CDR3 is TGCAGCGTTGAAAACCCGGCTAGCGGGAGTTACGAGCAGTACTTC. This encodes CSVENPASGSYEQYF.

Concerning this clonotype: An end of the junction differs from the germline gene, which may be a read error. The chain employs TRBV27 and TRBJ2-7; 8 bases are shared with TRBD1. The CDR3 is 13 amino acids. Germline V gene sequence: CDR1 MNHEY, CDR2 SMNVEV (reference sequence). This CDR3 reads CAGSGTGEYEQYF. CDR3 bases: TGTGCCGGCAGTGGGACAGGCGAGTACGAGCAGTACTTC.

This clonotype was counted only a few times. This chain links TRBV7-2 with TRBJ2-2; 10 nucleotides match TRBD2. This CDR3 contains 17 residues. J gave up 1 base and V 1 base, and 3 bases lay outside the gene matches. The V gene's germline CDR1 is SGHTA and CDR2 FQGNSA. The CDR3 loop reads CASSLVRTSGNTGELFF. CDR3 nucleotide sequence: TGTGCCAGCAGCTTAGTACGGACTAGCGGGAACACCGGGGAGCTGTTTTTT.

The rearrangement uses TRBV5-1 and TRBJ2-7; 13 positions agree with TRBD2. The junction had 5 bases not matched to a gene; V was cut back by 2 bases and J by 3 bases. Germline assignment: CDR1 SGHRS and CDR2 YFSETQ. This CDR3 contains 16 residues. The CDR3: CASSLLAGGLLYEQYF. DNA for the CDR3: TGCGCCAGCAGCTTACTAGCGGGAGGGCTCCTCTACGAGCAGTACTTC.

About this clonotype: The junction shows a germline mismatch at one end, possibly a read error. This chain connects TRBV20-1 to TRBJ1-5; D unclear. There are 12 residues in the CDR3. Germline CDR1 is DFQATT and CDR2 is SNEGSKA (reference sequence). The CDR3 protein is CSGANSNQPRHF. CDR3 coding DNA: TGCAGTGGGGCTAATAGCAATCAGCCCCGGCATTTT.

As for this clonotype: It may be a read error: a sequence one base away is much more abundant. The J gene is TRBJ2-1, the V gene TRBV9, with 7 nucleotides matching TRBD1. The CDR3 length is 14 residues. Germline V CDR1 and CDR2: SGDLS, YYNGEE. V lost 0 bases to trimming and J lost 13 bases; unmatched junction nucleotides: 10. CDR3 in DNA: TGTGCCAGCAGCGTAGGACAGGGTAAAGAGACCCAGTTCTTC. Its protein is CASSVGQGKETQFF.

This clonotype was counted only a few times. The chain joins TRBV5-1 to TRBJ2-3; 15 nucleotides align to TRBD2. Germline V lookup: CDR1 SGHRS, CDR2 YFSETQ. The length of the CDR3 is 17 residues. V trimming: 0 bases; J trimming: 4 bases; junction bases outside the gene matches: 3. The CDR3, as DNA: TGCGCCAGCAGCTTGGTCGGGACTAGCGGGAGGTCAGATACGCAGTATTTT. Translating gives CASSLVGTSGRSDTQYF.

The J gene is TRBJ2-1, the V gene TRBV4-2, with D possibly called TRBD1 or TRBD2 (5 bases each). Germline assignment: CDR1 LGHNA and CDR2 YNFKEQ. The length of the CDR3 is 14 residues. Trimming stripped 4 bases from V and 3 bases from J, with 10 bases between. This CDR3 is CASSRERGYNEQFF. The CDR3 region has the DNA TGTGCCAGCAGCCGAGAGAGGGGCTACAATGAGCAGTTCTTC.

The chain couples TRBV28 to TRBJ2-2; D gene ambiguous. The CDR3 is 13 amino acids. V shed 7 bases and J shed 7 bases, with 13 bases lying between them. The V gene's germline CDR1 is MDHEN and CDR2 SYDVKM. CDR3 bases: TGTGCCAGCACTCTGCGAGGCAACGGGGAGCTGTTTTTT. Residues: CASTLRGNGELFF.

V is TRBV2 and J is TRBJ2-1; 8 nucleotides agree with TRBD1. Germline CDR1 reads SNHLY; CDR2 reads FYNNEI. This CDR3 region has 14 residues. V lost 3 bases, J lost 13 bases, and 11 bases stayed unmatched. In DNA form, the CDR3 reads TGTGCCAGCAGTGAGGGCAGGGGGCAAGAGACCCAGTTCTTC. This sequence encodes CASSEGRGQETQFF.

This clonotype has only a few counts. This chain uses TRBV4-2 with TRBJ1-1; weak D call: TRBD1 (6 bases). Germline CDR1 reads LGHNA; CDR2 reads YNFKEQ. This CDR3 has 16 residues. V lost 4 bases, J lost 1 base, and 16 bases lay in between. Here the CDR3 reads CASSLLQGRWNTEAFF. For the CDR3, the DNA is TGTGCCAGCAGCCTTTTACAGGGTCGATGGAACACTGAAGCTTTCTTT.

This chain joins TRBV3-1 and TRBJ2-3, with 7 bases lining up with TRBD2. This CDR3 has 15 amino acids. V shed 0 bases and J 6 bases; nucleotides not matched to a gene: 6. The V gene's germline CDR1 is LGHDT and CDR2 YNNKEL (reference sequence). In DNA, the CDR3 is TGTGCCAGCAGCCAAGATCCCAGACTAGCTGATACGCAGTATTTT. As protein: CASSQDPRLADTQYF.

The chain is built from TRBV6-2 or TRBV6-3 and TRBJ2-7; D is undetermined. Germline lookup yields CDR1 MNHEY and CDR2 SVGEGT. CDR3 length: 14 amino acids. Deletions cut 7 bases from V and 3 bases from J, with 16 bases between. The CDR3 protein is CASTDPGQNYEQYF. The DNA for the CDR3 is TGTGCCAGCACCGACCCGGGCCAAAACTACGAGCAGTACTTC.

The chain links TRBV20-1 to TRBJ1-6; possible D gene TRBD1, 5 bases. The CDR3 loop spans 17 amino acids. The ends were cut back, 0 bases at V and 6 bases at J, with 18 bases in the middle. CDR1 is DFQATT, CDR2 SNEGSKA, per germline (reference sequence). CDR3 sequence (DNA): TGCAGTGCTAGAGATCCCCGGACGGCCGGGGCTAATTCACCCCTCCACTTT. It codes for CSARDPRTAGANSPLHF.